Below are 30 T cell receptor beta chains sequenced from a single sample in a study of CD8 T cells in ankylosing spondylitis (TCRdb year 2017). The research as a whole found: A TCR beta motif of eight highly homologous amino acid variants appeared characteristic of blood from ankylosing spondylitis patients.

The antigens these receptors bind are not known. Libraries came from 5' RACE. Sequencing was carried out with an Illumina HiSeq 2500. TCRdb reran the public reads through fastp at Q25 and MiXCR, keeping productive beta chains. CDR3 protein sequences are deduplicated, and each keeps its most common genes and DNA. This sample is represented by fewer than 550,000 distinct CDR3 sequences; over 4% of them were singletons. The ten largest clones capture 3.5% of the sample. The sequenced sample consisted of blood, either unsorted or a sorted T cell fraction (not recorded which). The source is a male donor with ankylosing spondylitis.

The chain carries TRBV6-1 and TRBJ2-3; D possibly corresponds to TRBD2 (6 bases). Trimming left V 0 bases short and J 3 bases short, with 13 bases between. Germline CDR1 is MNHNS and CDR2 is SASEGT. CDR3 length equals 16 residues. The CDR3 is CASSEAGGVNTDTQYF. DNA of the CDR3: TGTGCCAGCAGTGAAGCCGGGGGAGTAAATACAGATACGCAGTATTTT.

This clonotype has a count of ten or more. The chain uses TRBV10-3 and TRBJ2-1; D is tentatively TRBD1 or TRBD2 (5 bases each). The CDR3 runs to 16 residues. Germline V gene data show CDR1 as ENHRY and CDR2 as SYGVKD. Trimming pared 3 bases from V and 4 bases from J, leaving 16 bases between. DNA for the CDR3: TGTGCCATCAGTGATTTACGGGACGGAGATTACAATGAGCAGTTCTTC. Amino acid sequence: CAISDLRDGDYNEQFF.

This clonotype was seen ten or more times. J is TRBJ1-3 and V is TRBV4-3; D is undetermined. Deletions cut 0 bases from V and 2 bases from J, with 14 bases between. The germline V gene encodes CDR1 LGHNA and CDR2 YSLEER. The CDR3 is 17 amino acids. The CDR3 loop is CASSQDDRRGAGNTIYF. The CDR3 DNA is TGCGCCAGCAGCCAAGACGATCGGCGCGGAGCTGGAAACACCATATATTTT.

The table lists this clonotype with many counts. The chain couples TRBV12-3 or TRBV12-4 to TRBJ2-1; 7 nucleotides match TRBD2. V was clipped by 6 bases and J by 0 bases; unmatched bases: 11. This CDR3 is 17 amino acids long. The CDR3 region is CASRSSGRGSSYNEQFF. The CDR3 nucleotides are TGTGCCAGCAGATCCTCTGGGCGGGGGAGCTCCTACAATGAGCAGTTCTTC.

The sample holds many counts of this clonotype. This chain connects TRBV7-2 to TRBJ2-5; 12 positions agree with TRBD2. CDR3 length: 15 amino acids. Per the germline V gene, CDR1 is SGHTA and CDR2 is FQGNSA. The J segment lost 5 bases and the V segment lost 3 bases, leaving 4 bases of the junction unmatched. CDR3 sequence reads: CASSLTSGSRETQYF. The CDR3 DNA is TGTGCCAGCAGCTTGACTAGCGGGAGTCGGGAGACCCAGTACTTC.

This clonotype was seen at least ten times. The genes are TRBV7-2 and TRBJ2-5, with TRBD2 identical over 8 bases. Per the germline V gene, CDR1 is SGHTA and CDR2 is FQGNSA. This CDR3 comprises 17 residues. The V gene end was trimmed by 0 bases and the J gene end by 5 bases; junction bases not matched to a gene: 11. This chain's CDR3 is CASSLAFLAGGRETQYF. The CDR3 DNA is TGTGCCAGCAGCTTAGCGTTTCTTGCGGGGGGCAGGGAGACCCAGTACTTC.

V gene TRBV13 combines with J gene TRBJ2-2; D gene unclear. CDR1 is PRHDT, CDR2 FYEKMQ, per germline (reference sequence). Deletions cut 5 bases from V and 11 bases from J, with 18 bases between. The CDR3 length is 14 residues. Here the CDR3 reads CASSVGPTDGELFF. The CDR3 DNA is TGTGCCAGCAGCGTGGGTCCTACTGACGGTGAGCTGTTTTTT.

The V call is TRBV6-5, the J call TRBJ2-5; D not resolved. Trimming removed 0 bases at V and 2 bases at J, with 16 bases between. CDR3 length: 17 amino acids. CDR1 and CDR2 from the germline V gene are MNHEY and SVGAGI. The CDR3 sequence: CASSYSSTGTRQETQYF. CDR3 nucleotide sequence: TGTGCCAGCAGTTACTCGTCAACGGGCACACGGCAAGAGACCCAGTACTTC.

Ten or more counts support this clonotype. The rearrangement links TRBV5-1 to TRBJ2-3; 10 bases line up with TRBD2. Germline V gene data show CDR1 as SGHRS and CDR2 as YFSETQ. The CDR3 covers 15 residues. Trimming at V came to 4 bases and at J to 3 bases, leaving 5 bases not matched to a gene. The CDR3 nucleotides read TGCGCCAGCAGCCCTACTAGCGGGGCTACAGATACGCAGTATTTT. Translation: CASSPTSGATDTQYF.

This clonotype was detected many times. This chain joins TRBV29-1 and TRBJ2-5; the match to TRBD1 covers 7 bases. The length of the CDR3 is 12 residues. Per the germline V gene, CDR1 is SQVTM and CDR2 is ANQGSEA. V lost 7 bases, J lost 5 bases, and 7 bases stayed unmatched. CDR3 residues: CSAQTGTETQYF. The CDR3 nucleotides are TGCAGCGCCCAGACAGGGACGGAGACCCAGTACTTC.

This clonotype was detected many times. For the CDR3, the DNA is TGCAGTGCCCGCGGACAGGGGGGAGAGCCCCAGCATTTT. The encoded protein is CSARGQGGEPQHF. V gene TRBV20-1 combines with J gene TRBJ1-5; 10 bases are a match to TRBD1. This CDR3 comprises 13 residues. The V gene's germline CDR1 is DFQATT and CDR2 SNEGSKA (reference sequence). V dropped 6 bases and J dropped 8; count of bases not matched to a gene: 7.

In its sample, this clonotype was seen a few times. The chain employs TRBV15 and TRBJ1-1; unclear D gene. Germline loops: CDR1 LNHNV, CDR2 YYDKDF (reference sequence). The length of the CDR3 is 14 residues. V lost 0 bases to trimming and J lost 5 bases, with 10 bases between them. The CDR3 is CATSREPLGTEAFF. CDR3 DNA sequence: TGTGCCACCAGCAGAGAGCCCTTAGGGACTGAAGCTTTCTTT.

A few counts support this clonotype. Here the CDR3 DNA reads TGCAGTGCTAGAGATCGGGTGATCTCTGGAAACACCATATATTTT. The encoded protein is CSARDRVISGNTIYF. The V and J genes are TRBV20-1 and TRBJ1-3; D unresolved. Germline V gene lookup returns CDR1 DFQATT and CDR2 SNEGSKA (reference sequence). V lost 0 bases and J lost 0, with 9 bases in between. The CDR3 sequence is 15 residues long.

This clonotype was found many times. V and J are TRBV12-3 or TRBV12-4 and TRBJ2-2, with TRBD1 matching 7 bases. CDR3 length: 16 amino acids. Germline trimming cut 3 bases from V and 5 bases from J; bases unmatched to any gene: 9. For the CDR3, the DNA is TGTGCCAGCAGTTTGAATACAGGGGTTTTGACCGGGGAGCTGTTTTTT. This translates into CASSLNTGVLTGELFF.

The sample holds a few counts of this clonotype. V usage is TRBV6-4 and J usage is TRBJ2-1, with 13 bases matching TRBD2. Germline trimming cut 1 base from V and 12 bases from J; bases unmatched to any gene: 6. The length of the CDR3 is 15 residues. CDR1 and CDR2 (germline): MRHNA, SNTAGT. The CDR3 protein is CASSDWTSGSGPQFF. The CDR3 coding sequence is TGTGCCAGCAGTGACTGGACTAGCGGGAGTGGGCCGCAGTTCTTC.

This clonotype was counted many times. This chain connects TRBV7-2 to TRBJ1-2, with D unclear. With 4 bases removed from V and 8 bases from J, the gap between germline ends came to 17 bases. The CDR3 totals 14 residues. Germline-derived CDR1 and CDR2 are SGHTA and FQGNSA. CDR3 sequence (DNA): TGTGCCAGCAGCTCCTTTGGGATCCTCGGGGGCTACACCTTC. Its protein is CASSSFGILGGYTF. The variable domain in full, with the rest retrieved from reference TRBV7-2 and TRBJ1-2, is GAGVSQSPSNKVTEKGKDVELRCDPISGHTALYWYRQSLGQGLEFLIYFQGNSAPDKSGLPSDRFSAERTGGSVSTLTIQRTQQEDSAVYLCASSSFGILGGYTFGSGTRLTVV.

This clonotype was picked up many times. V and J are TRBV28 and TRBJ2-7, with 7 bases aligning to TRBD1. This CDR3 contains 14 residues. Trimming cost V 8 bases and J 2 bases; bases outside gene matches: 9. Germline CDR1 is MDHEN and CDR2 is SYDVKM. CDR3 DNA: TGTGCCAGCTCCTACGGGACAGTCCCCTACGAGCAGTACTTC. Protein sequence: CASSYGTVPYEQYF.

This clonotype has at least ten counts. The chain is built from TRBV7-2 and TRBJ1-6; tentatively, D is TRBD1 (5 bases). The CDR3 runs 16 residues. With 1 base removed from V and 5 bases from J, the gap between germline ends came to 12 bases. Germline CDR1 is SGHTA and CDR2 is FQGNSA. The CDR3 region has the DNA TGTGCCAGCAGCTTAGATAGGGGCGCAGATAATTCACCCCTCCACTTT. Translation: CASSLDRGADNSPLHF.

This clonotype was seen ten or more times. J is TRBJ2-1 and V is TRBV7-2; no firm D call. V lost 5 bases and J lost 9, with 11 bases in between. Germline values: CDR1 SGHTA, CDR2 FQGNSA. There are 12 residues in the CDR3. The CDR3 is CASSPAGGEQFF. The CDR3 DNA reads TGTGCCAGCAGCCCCGCCGGCGGTGAGCAGTTCTTC.

A few counts support this clonotype. The genes are TRBV5-1 and TRBJ2-6; no firm D call. The CDR3 is made up of 16 amino acids. V lost 0 bases to trimming and J lost 2 bases, with 9 bases between them. The germline V gene encodes CDR1 SGHRS and CDR2 YFSETQ. CDR3: CASSLAFGAGANVLTF. CDR3 nucleotides: TGCGCCAGCAGCTTGGCCTTTGGGGCTGGGGCCAACGTCCTGACTTTC.

This clonotype was counted at least ten times. This chain uses TRBV12-3 or TRBV12-4 with TRBJ2-3, with 10 nucleotides matching TRBD2. V dropped 3 bases and J dropped 0; count of bases not matched to a gene: 3. CDR3 length equals 16 residues. The CDR3 DNA reads as TGTGCCAGCAGTTTGGGACTAGCGACTAGCACAGATACGCAGTATTTT. Translated: CASSLGLATSTDTQYF.

This clonotype was picked up many times. The J gene is TRBJ1-4, the V gene TRBV5-1; 7 positions agree with TRBD1. CDR1 is SGHRS, CDR2 YFSETQ, per germline. CDR3 length equals 14 residues. V was pared by 0 bases and J by 6 bases, with 2 bases of the junction left unmatched. CDR3 sequence: CASSLDTGDEKLFF. The CDR3 DNA sequence: TGCGCCAGCAGCTTGGATACAGGGGATGAAAAACTGTTTTTT.

The sample holds many counts of this clonotype. This chain connects TRBV11-2 to TRBJ1-1, with D perhaps matching TRBD1 (6 bases). The germline V gene has CDR1 SGHAT and CDR2 FQNNGV. This CDR3 region has 12 residues. Trimming stripped 0 bases from V and 11 bases from J, with 10 bases between. The CDR3 here is CASSLDEGEAFF. CDR3 DNA: TGTGCCAGCAGCTTAGACGAGGGGGAGGCTTTCTTT.

This clonotype was seen repeatedly, ten times or more. The rearrangement joins TRBV6-1 to TRBJ1-4; D remains unclear. This CDR3 is built from 14 residues. Germline V lookup: CDR1 MNHNS, CDR2 SASEGT. Trimming pared 6 bases from V and 0 bases from J, leaving 8 bases between. As DNA, the CDR3 is TGTGCCAGCAGAGCTTTAGCAACTAATGAAAAACTGTTTTTT. Translation gives CASRALATNEKLFF.

This clonotype has at least ten counts. The J gene is TRBJ1-2, the V gene TRBV6-6; 8 nucleotides align to TRBD1. V shed 7 bases and J 6 bases; nucleotides not matched to a gene: 10. Germline loops: CDR1 MNHNY, CDR2 SVGAGI (reference sequence). The CDR3 is 14 residues long. DNA for the CDR3: TGTGCCAGCAACCCAGGGGGCTCGGGAGATGGCTACACCTTC. Its protein product is CASNPGGSGDGYTF.

This clonotype has ten or more counts. The J gene is TRBJ1-2, the V gene TRBV7-2, with D unclear. V was cut by 0 bases and J by 4 bases, with 15 bases left in between. Germline CDR1 SGHTA, CDR2 FQGNSA. The CDR3 has 16 residues. Here the CDR3 DNA reads TGTGCCAGCAGCTTAGCGCCCGAGGGTTCCATCTATGGCTACACCTTC. Amino acids: CASSLAPEGSIYGYTF. Combining the CDR3 with reference TRBV7-2 and TRBJ1-2 gives the whole variable domain GAGVSQSPSNKVTEKGKDVELRCDPISGHTALYWYRQSLGQGLEFLIYFQGNSAPDKSGLPSDRFSAERTGGSVSTLTIQRTQQEDSAVYLCASSLAPEGSIYGYTFGSGTRLTVV.

This clonotype was picked up many times. The rearrangement uses TRBV24-1 and TRBJ2-7; TRBD2 agrees at 9 bases. The CDR3 has 15 amino acids. The trim removed 6 bases at V and 0 bases at J, leaving 5 bases unmatched. In germline, CDR1 is KGHDR, CDR2 SFDVKD. The CDR3 DNA sequence: TGTGCCACCAGTCCGAGACTAGCGGACTCCTACGAGCAGTACTTC. Translation: CATSPRLADSYEQYF.

This clonotype was seen ten or more times. V is TRBV6-2 or TRBV6-3 and J is TRBJ2-1; D uncertain. Deletions cut 0 bases from V and 10 bases from J, with 13 bases between. Germline loops: CDR1 MNHEY, CDR2 SVGEGT. CDR3 length equals 14 residues. In DNA, the CDR3 is TGTGCCAGCAGTTACTCGAGTTCTCTGGGGGAGCAGTTCTTC. It yields the protein CASSYSSSLGEQFF.

This clonotype has just a few counts. The V gene is TRBV6-6, the J gene TRBJ1-1, with D unclear. Between the trimmed V and J ends, which lost 4 bases and 5 bases, there was a span of 8 bases. The length of the CDR3 is 12 residues. Germline CDR1 is MNHNY and CDR2 is SVGAGI (reference sequence). DNA of the CDR3: TGTGCCAGCAGTTTTGGGCGGACTGAAGCTTTCTTT. It yields the protein CASSFGRTEAFF.

This clonotype appeared many times. The V call is TRBV2, the J call TRBJ2-7; D may be TRBD1 (6 bases). Germline V gives CDR1 SNHLY, CDR2 FYNNEI. The V and J ends lost 6 bases and 6 bases respectively, with 18 bases between them. CDR3 length: 14 amino acids. The CDR3 nucleotides are TGTGCCAGCAGAGAGAACAGGGCCTTCGCCGAGCAGTACTTC. Its protein product is CASRENRAFAEQYF. Full variable domain (remainder filled in from reference TRBV2 and TRBJ2-7): EPEVTQTPSHQVTQMGQEVILRCVPISNHLYFYWYRQILGQKVEFLVSFYNNEISEKSEIFDDQFSVERPDGSNFTLKIRSTKLEDSAMYFCASRENRAFAEQYFGPGTRLTVT.